One sample yielded the 30 T cell receptor beta chains listed below, sequenced in a study of cytomegalovirus exposure and HLA in healthy donors. Researchers ran the PCR with 60 Vbeta and 13 Jbeta primers. Assay used: immunoSEQ multiplex PCR; TCRdb lists only in-frame clones, some missing. Of more than 95,000 clones in the sample, 9.5% to 13% are singletons; the top ten hold around 5.9%. The sequencing sample was made of PBMCs. The receptors stem from a man aged 40-50 years in good health and CMV-seropositive.

The chain combines TRBV7-9 with TRBJ1-4, with 8 positions matching TRBD1. CDR3 size: 14 residues. Germline V lookup: CDR1 SEHNR, CDR2 FQNEAQ (reference sequence). V lost 5 bases and J lost 3; bases outside the gene matches: 2. The CDR3 sequence is CASSPGQANEKLFF. For the CDR3, the DNA is TGTGCCAGCAGCCCGGGACAGGCTAATGAAAAACTGTTTTTT.

This clone appeared a few times. The sample carries other DNA sequences with the same CDR3. The chain couples TRBV6-5 to TRBJ1-2; D is perhaps TRBD1 (5 bases). V shed 6 bases and J shed 8 bases, with 10 bases lying between them. Germline-derived CDR1 and CDR2 are MNHEY and SVGAGI. The CDR3 totals 11 residues. CDR3 sequence (DNA): TGTGCCAGCAGAACACAGGACGGCTACACCTTC. Amino acids: CASRTQDGYTF.

This clone was seen a handful of times. The rearrangement joins TRBV7-2 to TRBJ1-3, with 8 bases fitting TRBD1. The V segment lost 7 bases and the J segment 11 bases; nucleotides outside the gene matches: 13. CDR3 length equals 14 residues. CDR1 and CDR2 from the germline V gene are SGHTA and FQGNSA. This CDR3 is CASTPTLQGAPIYF. CDR3 nucleotides: TGTGCCAGCACCCCGACCCTCCAGGGGGCCCCCATATATTTT.

The V gene is TRBV10-1, the J gene TRBJ1-1; 9 bases fit TRBD1. Germline lookup yields CDR1 WNHNN and CDR2 SYGVQD (reference sequence). V lost 6 bases to trimming and J lost 7 bases; unmatched junction nucleotides: 9. The length of the CDR3 is 14 residues. For the CDR3, the DNA is TGCGCCAGCAGCGCAGGATTGGGACAGGGTGAAGCTTTCTTT. It specifies CASSAGLGQGEAFF.

This chain connects TRBV15 to TRBJ1-4; TRBD1 agrees at 8 bases. Per germline, CDR1 LNHNV and CDR2 YYDKDF (reference sequence). The CDR3 contains 15 residues. Here the CDR3 reads CATGGTGATNEKLFF. In DNA form, the CDR3 reads TGTGCGACTGGCGGGACAGGAGCAACTAATGAAAAACTGTTTTTT.

The sample holds a few counts of this clone. The chain combines TRBV28 with TRBJ2-2; 10 bases are shared with TRBD2. Germline V CDR1 and CDR2: MDHEN, SYDVKM. V trimming: 8 bases; J trimming: 6 bases; junction bases outside the gene matches: 6. The CDR3 is 14 amino acids. The CDR3 is CASLPGLASGELFF. The DNA for the CDR3 is TGTGCCAGCCTGCCGGGACTAGCGTCCGGGGAGCTGTTTTTT.

This clone has a handful of counts. The rearrangement joins TRBV11-2 to TRBJ2-7; a weak D match, TRBD2 (6 bases). Germline values: CDR1 SGHAT, CDR2 FQNNGV. This CDR3 is built from 16 residues. Trimming pared 6 bases from V and 3 bases from J, leaving 21 bases between. The chain's CDR3 is CASRAGHLGTNYEQYF. CDR3 coding DNA: TGTGCCAGCAGGGCGGGGCACTTGGGAACTAACTACGAGCAGTACTTC.

The J gene is TRBJ2-7, the V gene TRBV2; 8 bases map to TRBD2. Germline V gene data show CDR1 as SNHLY and CDR2 as FYNNEI. The CDR3 sequence is 14 residues long. With V trimmed by 6 bases and J by 4 bases, 8 bases remained unmatched. The CDR3 region is CASRVTSEPYEQYF. The CDR3 nucleotides are TGTGCCAGCAGAGTGACTAGCGAACCATACGAGCAGTACTTC.

The gene calls are TRBV11-3 and TRBJ2-1, with D unclear. Germline CDR1 and CDR2: SGHNT and YENEEA. V was shortened by 1 base and J by 4 bases, with 5 bases between the two germline ends. This CDR3 region has 13 residues. CDR3 region: CASSLGTYNEQFF. CDR3 nucleotides: TGTGCCAGCAGCTTAGGTACATACAATGAGCAGTTCTTC.

There are a few counts of this clone. The J gene is TRBJ2-2, the V gene TRBV5-6, with 8 bases aligning to TRBD2. The CDR3 runs to 16 residues. The V gene's germline CDR1 is SGHDT and CDR2 YYEEEE. V gave up 2 bases and J gave up 2 bases; unmatched junction bases: 5. The CDR3 region is CASSLPGLGNTGELFF. As DNA, the CDR3 is TGTGCCAGCAGCTTACCGGGACTAGGTAACACCGGGGAGCTGTTTTTT. Variable domain in full (rest from reference TRBV5-6 and TRBJ2-2): DAGVTQSPTHLIKTRGQQVTLRCSPKSGHDTVSWYQQALGQGPQFIFQYYEEEERQRGNFPDRFSGHQFPNYSSELNVNALLLGDSALYLCASSLPGLGNTGELFFGEGSRLTVL.

This clone turned up a few times. J is TRBJ2-7 and V is TRBV5-4; 7 bases match TRBD1. The V gene's germline CDR1 is SGHNT and CDR2 YYREEE (reference sequence). CDR3 length equals 15 residues. V was pared by 2 bases and J by 1 base, with 6 bases of the junction left unmatched. CDR3 bases: TGTGCCAGCAGCTTCCCGGGACAGCGTTCCTACGAGCAGTACTTC. This sequence encodes CASSFPGQRSYEQYF.

In this sample, this clone turned up once. The rearrangement joins TRBV4-2 to TRBJ2-3; tentatively, D is TRBD2 (5 bases). The CDR3 sequence is 13 residues long. V lost 5 bases and J lost 4, with 10 bases in between. Germline V gene sequence: CDR1 LGHNA, CDR2 YNFKEQ. In DNA, the CDR3 is TGTGCCAGCAGCTCGGACTTGCCAGATACGCAGTATTTT. This encodes CASSSDLPDTQYF.

The chain is built from TRBV5-1 and TRBJ2-1, with TRBD2 matching 8 bases. The V segment lost 3 bases and the J segment 8 bases; nucleotides outside the gene matches: 13. This CDR3 region has 16 residues. Looked up from germline, CDR1 is SGHRS and CDR2 is YFSETQ. The CDR3 here is CASSSALAGGAYEQFF. CDR3 coding DNA: TGCGCCAGCAGCTCGGCTCTGGCGGGAGGTGCGTATGAGCAGTTCTTC.

V usage is TRBV5-1 and J usage is TRBJ2-5; maybe TRBD2 (6 bases). This CDR3 is 14 amino acids long. V was trimmed by 0 bases and J by 4 bases, leaving 10 bases between them. CDR1 and CDR2 from the germline V gene are SGHRS and YFSETQ. CDR3 nucleotide sequence: TGCGCCAGCAGCTTGGCGACTAGTGGAGAGACCCAGTACTTC. The encoded protein is CASSLATSGETQYF.

The DNA for the CDR3 is TGTGCCAGCAGAACCTCCGAAGGGAGGCCGGGGGAGACCCAGTACTTC. Its translation: CASRTSEGRPGETQYF. The chain uses TRBV28 and TRBJ2-5; a possible D gene is TRBD2 (6 bases). Trimming removed 6 bases from V and 5 bases from J, with 22 bases in between. The CDR3 length is 16 residues. Germline values: CDR1 MDHEN, CDR2 SYDVKM.

This clone has a handful of counts. The V and J genes are TRBV4-2 and TRBJ2-1, with 8 bases aligning to TRBD2. The CDR3 contains 16 residues. In germline, CDR1 is LGHNA, CDR2 YNFKEQ. V trimming: 5 bases; J trimming: 0 bases; junction bases outside the gene matches: 6. The CDR3 DNA is TGTGCCAGCAGCTCCAGGAGCGGGAGCTCCTACAATGAGCAGTTCTTC. It specifies CASSSRSGSSYNEQFF.

Only a few counts were recorded for this clone. V usage is TRBV4-1 and J usage is TRBJ2-2; a weak D match, TRBD1 (6 bases). The CDR3 consists of 14 residues. Trimming removed 0 bases at V and 7 bases at J, with 9 bases between. From germline, CDR1 is MGHRA and CDR2 YSYEKL. The CDR3 loop is CASSQEATGGELFF. The CDR3 DNA sequence: TGCGCCAGCAGCCAAGAGGCGACAGGCGGGGAGCTGTTTTTT.

The chain couples TRBV4-2 to TRBJ2-3; a possible D gene is TRBD1 (7 bases). The CDR3 covers 14 residues. The germline V and J ends were trimmed by 4 bases and 5 bases, with 13 bases remaining between them. Looked up from germline, CDR1 is LGHNA and CDR2 is YNFKEQ. CDR3 residues: CASSRTGEVDTQYF. CDR3 DNA: TGTGCCAGCAGCCGTACAGGGGAGGTAGATACGCAGTATTTT.

This clone was counted between two and nine times. V usage is TRBV7-2 and J usage is TRBJ1-4, with D perhaps matching TRBD1 (5 bases). This CDR3 spans 16 amino acids. Germline loops: CDR1 SGHTA, CDR2 FQGNSA. Trimming shortened V by 2 bases and J by 3 bases, and 13 bases separated the two germline ends. CDR3 region: CASSLRVGAPNEKLFF. The CDR3, as DNA: TGTGCCAGCAGCTTACGAGTAGGGGCCCCTAATGAAAAACTGTTTTTT.

The V gene is TRBV28, the J gene TRBJ2-5; 11 bases align to TRBD2. The ends lost 6 bases at V and 6 bases at J; junction bases unmatched: 6. The CDR3 sequence is 14 residues long. Germline assignment: CDR1 MDHEN and CDR2 SYDVKM. The CDR3, as DNA: TGTGCCAGCAGCCGACTAGCGGGAATACAGACCCAGTACTTC. This translates into CASSRLAGIQTQYF.

This clone has at least ten counts. This chain uses TRBV7-8 with TRBJ1-1, with D hard to call. In germline, CDR1 is SGHVS, CDR2 FQNEAQ. Trimming removed 4 bases from V and 0 bases from J, with 12 bases in between. This CDR3 is built from 15 residues. The CDR3 is CASSYRETLNTEAFF. The CDR3, as DNA: TGTGCCAGCAGCTACCGGGAGACACTGAACACTGAAGCTTTCTTT.

The chain combines TRBV18 with TRBJ2-2; D remains ambiguous. CDR1 and CDR2 (germline): KGHSH, LQKENI. The CDR3 covers 15 residues. V was shortened by 1 base and J by 6 bases, with 12 bases between the two germline ends. CDR3 protein: CASSPLTPPSGELFF. The DNA of the CDR3 is TGTGCCAGCTCACCACTAACTCCCCCTTCCGGGGAGCTGTTTTTT.

A few counts support this clone. The genes are TRBV29-1 and TRBJ2-7; no clear D gene. The V end was cut by 5 bases, the J end by 4 bases, with 9 bases between. Germline CDR1 and CDR2: SQVTM and ANQGSEA. The CDR3 runs to 11 residues. CDR3 residues: CSVNTLYEQYF. The CDR3 DNA is TGCAGCGTTAATACTCTTTACGAGCAGTACTTC.

This clone has more than one count but fewer than ten. CDR3 sequence reads: CASSLLTGSGQPQHF. DNA for the CDR3: TGTGCCAGCAGTTTGTTAACAGGGTCCGGCCAGCCCCAGCATTTT. The chain links TRBV28 to TRBJ1-5, with D perhaps TRBD1 (6 bases). This CDR3 is built from 15 residues. From germline, CDR1 is MDHEN and CDR2 SYDVKM. V dropped 3 bases and J dropped 7 bases, with 16 bases sitting between them.

This clone was seen a handful of times. The CDR3 region is CASSYGQAKNIQYF. The CDR3, as DNA: TGTGCCAGCAGTTACGGACAGGCCAAAAACATTCAGTACTTC. The chain employs TRBV6-5 and TRBJ2-4, with D perhaps TRBD1 (6 bases). Germline V CDR1 and CDR2: MNHEY, SVGAGI. The CDR3 has 14 amino acids. Between the trimmed V and J ends, which lost 2 bases and 1 base, there was a span of 6 bases.

The chain employs TRBV20-1 and TRBJ1-1, with D hard to call. V was cut by 4 bases and J by 7 bases, with 7 bases left in between. Germline lookup yields CDR1 DFQATT and CDR2 SNEGSKA (reference sequence). CDR3 size: 10 residues. The CDR3 DNA reads as TGCAGTGCTATAGATAATGAAGCTTTCTTT. Amino acid sequence: CSAIDNEAFF.

There are a few counts of this clone. The chain recombines TRBV5-6 with TRBJ2-1, with 7 bases that match TRBD2. CDR1 is SGHDT and CDR2 is YYEEEE in the germline V gene. V dropped 6 bases and J dropped 5; count of bases not matched to a gene: 8. The CDR3 is 14 residues long. CDR3 in DNA: TGTGCCAGCACCCGACGGGACTACCACAATGAGCAGTTCTTC. Protein: CASTRRDYHNEQFF.

The rearrangement joins TRBV10-3 to TRBJ2-2; D may be TRBD2 (6 bases). V gave up 3 bases and J gave up 7 bases, with 15 bases separating them. The CDR3 totals 15 residues. Germline CDR1 and CDR2: ENHRY and SYGVKD. Written as DNA, the CDR3 is TGTGCCATCAGTGATAGGCTCGGGAGTAACGGGGAGCTGTTTTTT. Residues: CAISDRLGSNGELFF.

The genes are TRBV6-5 and TRBJ1-4; D remains unclear. The CDR3 sequence is 14 residues long. CDR1 is MNHEY and CDR2 is SVGAGI in the germline V gene. V was pared by 6 bases and J by 5 bases, with 13 bases between. The chain's CDR3 is CASSYIRPNEKLFF. As DNA, the CDR3 is TGTGCCAGCAGCTATATCAGGCCGAATGAAAAACTGTTTTTT.

This clone has just a few counts. The chain joins TRBV5-1 to TRBJ1-6; 8 nucleotides agree with TRBD1. V dropped 0 bases and J dropped 5; count of bases not matched to a gene: 1. The CDR3 runs to 15 residues. Germline CDR1 and CDR2: SGHRS and YFSETQ. CDR3 loop: CASSLGQGNNSPLHF. The CDR3 bases are TGCGCCAGCAGCTTGGGACAGGGGAATAATTCACCCCTCCACTTT.